This T cell receptor (beta chain) was sequenced during a study of blood T cells in healthy people across ages. Study-wide points: Both naive CD4+ cell counts and diversity were greater in long-lived donors than in aged donors. Older individuals had lower TCR beta diversity per million T cells (the decline was roughly linear).

Isolated PBMCs totaled at least 7 million in each sample. To note about this clonotype: Its target is unknown.

Germline values: CDR1 ENHRY, CDR2 SYGVKD. Trimming cost V 2 bases and J 7 bases; bases outside gene matches: 8. This CDR3 is 16 amino acids long. It was with a sample-barcoded 5' primer and a J-beta primer mix that a second PCR of about 6 to 12 cycles was run. A single record per CDR3 protein comes from TCRdb applying MiXCR to the 5' RACE reads. The sample lists about 1.5 million distinct CDR3 sequences, roughly 43% occurring once. The sample comprised blood. The chain links TRBV10-3 to TRBJ2-7; 13 nucleotides agree with TRBD2. This sequence was found in a woman aged 18 to 35 in good health. CDR3 amino acids: CAISEPGTSGNNEQYF. CDR3 nucleotides: TGTGCCATCAGTGAGCCCGGGACTAGCGGGAACAATGAGCAGTACTTC.